These T cell receptor beta chains were read from a single sample in a study of T cell repertoires in cytomegalovirus infection. TCRdb reprocessed the reads with MiXCR, giving one entry per CDR3 protein. Of 700,000 to 950,000 distinct CDR3 sequences in the sample, roughly 33% were seen once. No antigen is known for these receptors. The source was cultured CD8+ T cells from PBMCs, collected from culture after CMV antigen stimulation. These receptors came from a human donor in good health (CMV status not recorded). Some clones in this sample may be carry-over from other donors' samples. Each CDR3 is given with its conserved first and last residue.

J gene: TRBJ2-7
V gene: TRBV27
CDR3 length: 11
CDR3 protein: CASVRAGEQYF

J gene: TRBJ2-3
V gene: TRBV2
CDR3 length: 8
CDR3 protein: CASRLEYF

J gene: TRBJ2-3
V gene: TRBV28
CDR3 length: 13
CDR3 protein: CASSLDYTDTQYF

J gene: TRBJ2-4
V gene: TRBV7-9
CDR3 length: 14
CDR3 protein: CASSSGTEKNIQYF

J gene: TRBJ2-2
V gene: TRBV6-1
CDR3 length: 11
CDR3 protein: CASSAPGELFF

J gene: TRBJ2-4
V gene: TRBV6-1
CDR3 length: 15
CDR3 protein: CVSSEERQGIDIQYF

J gene: TRBJ2-3
V gene: TRBV6-1
CDR3 length: 16
CDR3 protein: CASSEYGGGREDTQYF

J gene: TRBJ2-3
V gene: TRBV6-6
CDR3 length: 16
CDR3 protein: CASSYPTSGGADTQYF

J gene: TRBJ2-1
V gene: TRBV6-5
CDR3 length: 14
CDR3 protein: CASSYEGPYNEQFF

J gene: TRBJ2-3
V gene: TRBV6-6
CDR3 length: 15
CDR3 protein: CASEILSGGSDTQYF

J gene: TRBJ2-2
V gene: TRBV19
CDR3 length: 16
CDR3 protein: CASSSRPRPNTGELFF

J gene: TRBJ2-5
V gene: TRBV9
CDR3 length: 17
CDR3 protein: CASSVEVGGPSQETQYF

J gene: TRBJ1-5
V gene: TRBV7-9
CDR3 length: 15
CDR3 protein: CASSGTDWPNQPQHF

J gene: TRBJ2-2
V gene: TRBV7-3
CDR3 length: 16
CDR3 protein: CASSRGAGGNTGELFF

J gene: TRBJ2-2
V gene: TRBV5-5
CDR3 length: 17
CDR3 protein: CASSLKLAGGFTGELFF